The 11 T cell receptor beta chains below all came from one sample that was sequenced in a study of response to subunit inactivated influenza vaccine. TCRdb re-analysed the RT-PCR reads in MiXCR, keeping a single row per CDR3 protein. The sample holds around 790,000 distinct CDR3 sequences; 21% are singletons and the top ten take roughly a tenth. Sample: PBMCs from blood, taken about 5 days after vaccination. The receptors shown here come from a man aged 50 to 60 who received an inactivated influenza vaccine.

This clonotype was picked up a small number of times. Here the CDR3 reads CASSLFITSSSYEQYF. Written as DNA, the CDR3 is TGTGCCAGCAGCTTATTCATCACATCGAGCTCCTACGAGCAGTACTTC. The gene calls are TRBV11-2 and TRBJ2-7; D unresolved. Germline CDR1 is SGHAT and CDR2 is FQNNGV. The CDR3 is 16 amino acids. V gave up 2 bases and J gave up 0 bases, with 14 bases separating them.

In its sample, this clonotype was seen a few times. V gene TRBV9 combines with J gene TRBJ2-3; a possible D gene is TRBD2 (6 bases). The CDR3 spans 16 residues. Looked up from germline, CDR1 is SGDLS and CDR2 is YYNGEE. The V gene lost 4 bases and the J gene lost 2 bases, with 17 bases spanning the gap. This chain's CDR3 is CASSPRQAGNTDTQYF. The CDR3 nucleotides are TGTGCCAGCAGCCCCCGTCAAGCGGGCAACACAGATACGCAGTATTTT.

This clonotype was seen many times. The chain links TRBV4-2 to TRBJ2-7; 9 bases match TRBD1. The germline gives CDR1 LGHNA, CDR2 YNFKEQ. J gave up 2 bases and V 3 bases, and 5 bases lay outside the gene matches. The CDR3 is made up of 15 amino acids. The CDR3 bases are TGTGCCAGCAGCCATCTGGGACAGGGTGCCTACGAGCAGTACTTC. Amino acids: CASSHLGQGAYEQYF.

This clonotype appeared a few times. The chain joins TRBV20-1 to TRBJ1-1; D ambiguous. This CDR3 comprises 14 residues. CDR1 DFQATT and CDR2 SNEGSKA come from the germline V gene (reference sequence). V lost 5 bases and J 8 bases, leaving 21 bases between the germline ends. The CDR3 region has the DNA TGCAGTGCTCCCACCACGGAGGGATTGAACGAAGCTTTCTTT. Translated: CSAPTTEGLNEAFF.

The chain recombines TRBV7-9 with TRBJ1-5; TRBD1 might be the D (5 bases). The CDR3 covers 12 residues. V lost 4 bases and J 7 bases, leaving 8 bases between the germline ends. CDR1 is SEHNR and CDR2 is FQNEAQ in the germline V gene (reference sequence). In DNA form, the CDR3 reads TGTGCCAGCAGCTCGACAGAGCAGCCCCAGCATTTT. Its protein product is CASSSTEQPQHF.

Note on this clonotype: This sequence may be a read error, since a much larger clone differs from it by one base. CDR3 amino acids: CASSATGNTGELFF. In DNA form, the CDR3 reads TGTGCCAGCAGTGCCACAGGGAACACCGGGGAGCTGTTTTTT. The chain employs TRBV12-3 or TRBV12-4 and TRBJ2-2; the D gene is possibly TRBD1 (5 bases). The length of the CDR3 is 14 residues. V dropped 5 bases and J dropped 1 base, with 8 bases sitting between them.

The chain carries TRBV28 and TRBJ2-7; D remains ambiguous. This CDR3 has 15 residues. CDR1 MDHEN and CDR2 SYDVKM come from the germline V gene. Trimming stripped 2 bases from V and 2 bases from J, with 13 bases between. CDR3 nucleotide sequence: TGTGCCAGCAGTTTAATCGGCCGCCTCACCTACGAGCAGTACTTC. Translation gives CASSLIGRLTYEQYF.

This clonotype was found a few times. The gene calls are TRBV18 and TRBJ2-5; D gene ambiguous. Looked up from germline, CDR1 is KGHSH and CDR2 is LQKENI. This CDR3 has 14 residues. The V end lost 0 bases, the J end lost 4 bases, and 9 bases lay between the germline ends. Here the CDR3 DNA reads TGTGCCAGCTCACCACCCCCGGGTGGAGAGACCCAGTACTTC. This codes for CASSPPPGGETQYF.

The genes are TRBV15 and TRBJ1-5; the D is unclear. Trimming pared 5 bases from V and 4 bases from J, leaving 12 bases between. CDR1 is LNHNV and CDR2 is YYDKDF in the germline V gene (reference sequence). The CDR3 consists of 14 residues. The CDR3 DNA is TGTGCCACCAGCCTTAGGGCGGGGAATCAGCCCCAGCATTTT. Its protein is CATSLRAGNQPQHF.

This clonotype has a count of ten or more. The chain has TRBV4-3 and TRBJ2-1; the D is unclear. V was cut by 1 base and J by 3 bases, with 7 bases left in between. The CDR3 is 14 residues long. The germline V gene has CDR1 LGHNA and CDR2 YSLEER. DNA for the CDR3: TGCGCCAGCAGCCAAGCGGGCCGCTACAATGAGCAGTTCTTC. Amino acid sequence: CASSQAGRYNEQFF.

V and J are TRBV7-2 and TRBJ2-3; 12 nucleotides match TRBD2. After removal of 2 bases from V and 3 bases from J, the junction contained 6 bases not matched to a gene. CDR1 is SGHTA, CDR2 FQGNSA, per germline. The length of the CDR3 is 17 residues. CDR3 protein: CASSLRWLAGGTDTQYF. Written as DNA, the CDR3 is TGTGCCAGCAGCTTACGCTGGCTAGCGGGGGGGACAGATACGCAGTATTTT.